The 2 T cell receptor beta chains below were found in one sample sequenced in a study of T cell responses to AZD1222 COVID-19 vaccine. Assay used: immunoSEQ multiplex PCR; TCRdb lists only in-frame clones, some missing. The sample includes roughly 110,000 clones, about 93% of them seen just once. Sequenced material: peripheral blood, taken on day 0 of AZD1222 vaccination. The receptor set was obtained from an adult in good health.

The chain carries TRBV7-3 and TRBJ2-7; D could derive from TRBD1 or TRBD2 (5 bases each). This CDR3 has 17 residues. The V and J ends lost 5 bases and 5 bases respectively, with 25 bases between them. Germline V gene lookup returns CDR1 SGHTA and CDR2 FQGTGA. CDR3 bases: TGTGCCAGCAGCCTCCAACCAGGGAGAGCTGCGTTCAACGAGCAGTACTTC. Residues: CASSLQPGRAAFNEQYF.

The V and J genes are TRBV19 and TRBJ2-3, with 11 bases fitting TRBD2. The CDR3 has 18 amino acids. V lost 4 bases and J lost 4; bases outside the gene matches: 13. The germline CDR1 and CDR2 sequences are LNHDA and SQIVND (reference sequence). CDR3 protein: CASSRYQISGGAPDTQYF. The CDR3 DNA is TGTGCCAGTAGTAGATACCAAATTAGCGGGGGGGCCCCAGATACGCAGTATTTT.